Presented here are 9 T cell receptor beta chains from one specimen sequenced in a study of blood T cell repertoires in COVID-19 (dated by TCRdb to 2019 to 2021). Libraries were prepared through the immunoSEQ multiplex PCR assay. As stored in TCRdb, this immuneACCESS dataset retains in-frame rearrangements with V and J assigned. A fraction of the clones does not appear; measured against another copy, unresolved V genes explain less than half of the discrepancy, and the remainder lacks a known reason. The sample contains about 330,000 clones, around 84% of them found a single time. The ten largest clonotypes hold less than 11% of the sample. The specimen sequenced was PBMCs or T cells enriched from blood (not recorded which). These receptors were taken from a woman younger than 35 who had recovered from COVID-19.

This chain uses TRBV10-3 with TRBJ1-1; 10 nucleotides agree with TRBD1. In germline, CDR1 is ENHRY, CDR2 SYGVKD. Trimming removed 6 bases from V and 0 bases from J; junction bases left unmatched: 4. CDR3 size: 15 residues. The CDR3 region has the DNA TGTGCCATCAGCGGACAGGGGGGGATGAACACTGAAGCTTTCTTT. Protein: CAISGQGGMNTEAFF.

V gene TRBV29-1 combines with J gene TRBJ2-7, with TRBD2 matching 9 bases. V shed 4 bases, J shed 4 bases, and the junction held 5 bases outside the gene matches. CDR1 and CDR2 (germline): SQVTM, ANQGSEA. This CDR3 comprises 13 residues. The CDR3 is CSVVTSGRYEQYF. In nucleotides, the CDR3 is TGCAGCGTTGTGACTAGCGGAAGGTACGAGCAGTACTTC.

The rearrangement links TRBV19 to TRBJ2-1, with TRBD1 as a possible D gene (5 bases). The germline gives CDR1 LNHDA, CDR2 SQIVND (reference sequence). V dropped 5 bases and J dropped 6 bases, with 11 bases sitting between them. CDR3 length: 13 amino acids. This CDR3 is CASSRADINEQFF. The DNA for the CDR3 is TGTGCCAGTAGTCGGGCGGACATCAATGAGCAGTTCTTC.

V usage is TRBV5-4 and J usage is TRBJ2-5; possibly TRBD1 for D (6 bases). V lost 4 bases and J lost 5, with 12 bases in between. This CDR3 region has 13 residues. CDR1 and CDR2 from the germline V gene are SGHNT and YYREEE (reference sequence). For the CDR3, the DNA is TGTGCCAGCAGCGGCCAGGGGCAGGAGACCCAGTACTTC. This translates into CASSGQGQETQYF.

This chain connects TRBV30 to TRBJ1-3; TRBD1 aligns across 7 bases. In germline, CDR1 is GTSNPN, CDR2 SVGIG (reference sequence). The ends lost 2 bases at V and 4 bases at J; junction bases unmatched: 8. The CDR3 sequence is 15 residues long. The CDR3 coding sequence is TGTGCCTGGAGTTTACAGGGGAGGCGAGGAAACACCATATATTTT. It specifies CAWSLQGRRGNTIYF.

The table lists this clone with a few counts. This sequence joins TRBV5-1 and TRBJ2-7; 7 bases map to TRBD1. The germline gives CDR1 SGHRS, CDR2 YFSETQ. The ends lost 5 bases at V and 2 bases at J; junction bases unmatched: 7. The CDR3 length is 14 residues. The CDR3 nucleotides read TGCGCCAGCAGGGAACCGGGACAGACCTACGAGCAGTACTTC. Encoded protein: CASREPGQTYEQYF.

The V and J genes are TRBV19 and TRBJ1-5; D is perhaps TRBD1 (5 bases). Germline values: CDR1 LNHDA, CDR2 SQIVND (reference sequence). This CDR3 contains 18 residues. V lost 5 bases to trimming and J lost 0 bases, with 20 bases between them. The DNA for the CDR3 is TGTGCCAGTAGTTCCGCGGACATCACGGCCTTTAGCAATCAGCCCCAGCATTTT. Protein: CASSSADITAFSNQPQHF. Full variable domain (remainder filled in from reference TRBV19 and TRBJ1-5): DGGITQSPKYLFRKEGQNVTLSCEQNLNHDAMYWYRQDPGQGLRLIYYSQIVNDFQKGDIAEGYSVSREKKESFPLTVTSAQKNPTAFYLCASSSADITAFSNQPQHFGDGTRLSIL.

The chain carries TRBV5-4 and TRBJ2-7, with 7 bases matching TRBD1. The length of the CDR3 is 17 residues. Losses at the gene ends were 3 bases for V and 2 bases for J; bases not matched to a gene: 14. Germline V gene sequence: CDR1 SGHNT, CDR2 YYREEE (reference sequence). CDR3 in amino acids: CASSSLNHRGRTYEQYF. The CDR3, as DNA: TGTGCCAGCAGCTCCCTAAATCACAGGGGCCGTACCTACGAGCAGTACTTC.

The rearrangement joins TRBV7-2 to TRBJ2-3; D uncertain. The CDR3 has 13 residues. CDR1 and CDR2 (germline): SGHTA, FQGNSA. V was shortened by 5 bases and J by 2 bases, with 8 bases between the two germline ends. The CDR3 spells CASSPHSTDTQYF. CDR3 sequence (DNA): TGTGCCAGCAGCCCCCATTCCACAGATACGCAGTATTTT.